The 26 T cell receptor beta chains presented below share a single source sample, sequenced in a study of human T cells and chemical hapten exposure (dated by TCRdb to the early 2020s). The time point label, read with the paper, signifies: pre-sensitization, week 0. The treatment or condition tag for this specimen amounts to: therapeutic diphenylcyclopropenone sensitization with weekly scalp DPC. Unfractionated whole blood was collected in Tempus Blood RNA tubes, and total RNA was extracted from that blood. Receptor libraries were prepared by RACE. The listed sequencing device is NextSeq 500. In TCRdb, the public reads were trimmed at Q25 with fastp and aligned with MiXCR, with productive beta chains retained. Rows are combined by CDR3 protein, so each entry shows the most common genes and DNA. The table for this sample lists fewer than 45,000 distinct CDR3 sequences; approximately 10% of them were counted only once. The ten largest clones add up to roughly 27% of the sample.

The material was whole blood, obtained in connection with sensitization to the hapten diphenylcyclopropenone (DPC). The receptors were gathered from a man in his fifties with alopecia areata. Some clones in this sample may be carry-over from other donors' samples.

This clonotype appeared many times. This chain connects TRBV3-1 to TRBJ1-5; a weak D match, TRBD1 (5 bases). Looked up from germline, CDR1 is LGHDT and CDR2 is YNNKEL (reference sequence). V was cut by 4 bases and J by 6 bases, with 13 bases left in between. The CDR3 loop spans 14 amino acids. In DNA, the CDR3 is TGTGCCAGCAGCCGCGGGACGTCGACTCAGCCCCAGCATTTT. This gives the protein CASSRGTSTQPQHF.

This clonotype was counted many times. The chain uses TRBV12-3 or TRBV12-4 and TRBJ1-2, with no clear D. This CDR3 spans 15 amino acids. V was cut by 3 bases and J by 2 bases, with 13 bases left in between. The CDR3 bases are TGTGCCAGCAGTTTCAACCCGGGCAGGAACTATGGCTACACCTTC. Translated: CASSFNPGRNYGYTF.

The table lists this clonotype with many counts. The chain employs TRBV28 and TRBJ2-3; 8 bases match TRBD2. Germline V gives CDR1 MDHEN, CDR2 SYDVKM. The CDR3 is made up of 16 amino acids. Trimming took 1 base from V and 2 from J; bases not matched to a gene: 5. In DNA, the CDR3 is TGTGCCAGCAGTTTATTAGCGGGGATCTACACAGATACGCAGTATTTT. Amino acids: CASSLLAGIYTDTQYF.

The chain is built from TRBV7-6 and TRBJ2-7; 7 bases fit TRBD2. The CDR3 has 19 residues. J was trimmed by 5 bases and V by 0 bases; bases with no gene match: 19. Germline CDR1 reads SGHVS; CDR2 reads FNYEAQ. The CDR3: CASSLASVSPRTRKDEQYF. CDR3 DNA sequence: TGTGCCAGCAGCTTAGCCAGCGTTTCCCCCCGGACTAGGAAGGACGAGCAGTACTTC.

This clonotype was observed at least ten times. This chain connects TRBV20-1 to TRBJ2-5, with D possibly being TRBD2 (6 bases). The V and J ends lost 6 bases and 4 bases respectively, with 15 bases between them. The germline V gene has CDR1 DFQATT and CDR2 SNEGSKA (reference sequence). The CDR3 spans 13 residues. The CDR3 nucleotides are TGCAGTGCCATAGCGCGGGACCGAGAGACCCAGTACTTC. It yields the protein CSAIARDRETQYF.

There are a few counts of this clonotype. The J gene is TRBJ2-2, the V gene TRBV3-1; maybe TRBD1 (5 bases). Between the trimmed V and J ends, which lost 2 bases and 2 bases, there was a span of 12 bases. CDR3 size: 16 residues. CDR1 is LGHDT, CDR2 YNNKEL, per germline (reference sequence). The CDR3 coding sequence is TGTGCCAGCAGCCAATACTCTAGGGGAAACACCGGGGAGCTGTTTTTT. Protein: CASSQYSRGNTGELFF.

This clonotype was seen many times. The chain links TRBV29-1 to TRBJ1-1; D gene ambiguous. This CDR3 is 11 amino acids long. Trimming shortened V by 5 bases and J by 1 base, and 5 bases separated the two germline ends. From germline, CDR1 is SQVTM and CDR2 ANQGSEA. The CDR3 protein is CSVWQNTEAFF. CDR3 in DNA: TGCAGCGTTTGGCAGAACACTGAAGCTTTCTTT.

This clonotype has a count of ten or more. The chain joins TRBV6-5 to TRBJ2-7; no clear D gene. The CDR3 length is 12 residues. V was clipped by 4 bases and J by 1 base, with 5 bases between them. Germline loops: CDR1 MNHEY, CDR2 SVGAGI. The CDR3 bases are TGTGCCAGCAGTTCGCTGTCCTACGAGCAGTACTTC. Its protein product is CASSSLSYEQYF.

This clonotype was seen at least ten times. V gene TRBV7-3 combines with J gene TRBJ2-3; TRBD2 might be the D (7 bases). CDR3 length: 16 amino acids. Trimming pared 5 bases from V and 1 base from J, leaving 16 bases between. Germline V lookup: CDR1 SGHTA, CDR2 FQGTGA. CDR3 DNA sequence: TGTGCCAGCAGCCCAAAGGGGGGGGTTGGCACAGATACGCAGTATTTT. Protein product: CASSPKGGVGTDTQYF. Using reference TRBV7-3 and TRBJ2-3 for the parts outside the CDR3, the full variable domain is GAGVSQTPSNKVTEKGKYVELRCDPISGHTALYWYRQSLGQGPEFLIYFQGTGAADDSGLPNDRFFAVRPEGSVSTLKIQRTERGDSAVYLCASSPKGGVGTDTQYFGPGTRLTVL.

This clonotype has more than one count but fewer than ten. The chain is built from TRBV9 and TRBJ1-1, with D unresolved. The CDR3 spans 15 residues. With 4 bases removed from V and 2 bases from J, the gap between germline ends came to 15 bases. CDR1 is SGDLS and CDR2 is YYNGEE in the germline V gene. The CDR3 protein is CASSPQADGNTEAFF. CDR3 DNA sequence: TGTGCCAGCAGCCCTCAGGCGGACGGAAACACTGAAGCTTTCTTT. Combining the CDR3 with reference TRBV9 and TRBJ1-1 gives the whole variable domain DSGVTQTPKHLITATGQRVTLRCSPRSGDLSVYWYQQSLDQGLQFLIQYYNGEERAKGNILERFSAQQFPDLHSELNLSSLELGDSALYFCASSPQADGNTEAFFGQGTRLTVV.

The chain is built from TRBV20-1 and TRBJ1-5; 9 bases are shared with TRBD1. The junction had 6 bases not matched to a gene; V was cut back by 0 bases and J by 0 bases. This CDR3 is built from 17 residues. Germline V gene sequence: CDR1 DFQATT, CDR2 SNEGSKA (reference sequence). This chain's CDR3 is CSARDPMGQGSNQPQHF. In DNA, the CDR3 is TGCAGTGCTAGAGATCCCATGGGACAGGGTAGCAATCAGCCCCAGCATTTT.

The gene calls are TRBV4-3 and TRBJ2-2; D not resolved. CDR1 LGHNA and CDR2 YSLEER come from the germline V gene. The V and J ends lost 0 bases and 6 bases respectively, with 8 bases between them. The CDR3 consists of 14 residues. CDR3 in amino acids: CASSQDLGAGELFF. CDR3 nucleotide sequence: TGCGCCAGCAGCCAAGATCTGGGCGCCGGGGAGCTGTTTTTT.

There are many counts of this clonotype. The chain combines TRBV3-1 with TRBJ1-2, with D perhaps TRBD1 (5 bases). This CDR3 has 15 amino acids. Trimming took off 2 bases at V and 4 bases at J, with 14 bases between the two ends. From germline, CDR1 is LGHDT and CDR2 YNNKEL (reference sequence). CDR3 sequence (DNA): TGTGCCAGCAGCCAAAGCCGATCAGGGCTCTATGGCTACACCTTC. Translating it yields CASSQSRSGLYGYTF.

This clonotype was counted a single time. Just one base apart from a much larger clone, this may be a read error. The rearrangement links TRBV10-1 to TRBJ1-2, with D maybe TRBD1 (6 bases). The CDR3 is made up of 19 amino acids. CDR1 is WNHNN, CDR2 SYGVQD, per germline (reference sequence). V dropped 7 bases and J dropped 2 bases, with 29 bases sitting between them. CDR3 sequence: CASKPSTIGGIVTNYGYTF. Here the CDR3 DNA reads TGCGCCAGCAAACCCTCCACCATCGGGGGCATTGTAACGAACTATGGCTACACCTTC.

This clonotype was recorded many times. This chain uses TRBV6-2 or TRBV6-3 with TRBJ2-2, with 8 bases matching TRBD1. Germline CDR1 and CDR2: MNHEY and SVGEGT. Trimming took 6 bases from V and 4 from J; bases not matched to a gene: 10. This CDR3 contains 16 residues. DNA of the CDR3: TGTGCCAGCAGCTACGGGACAGGACAGTCCACCGGGGAGCTGTTTTTT. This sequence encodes CASSYGTGQSTGELFF.

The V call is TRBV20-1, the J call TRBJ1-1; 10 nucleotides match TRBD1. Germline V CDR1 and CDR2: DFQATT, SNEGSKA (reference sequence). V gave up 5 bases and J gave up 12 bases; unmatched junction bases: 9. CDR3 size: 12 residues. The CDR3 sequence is CSASDGDRGTFF. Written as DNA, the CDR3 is TGCAGTGCTTCCGACGGGGACAGGGGAACTTTCTTT.

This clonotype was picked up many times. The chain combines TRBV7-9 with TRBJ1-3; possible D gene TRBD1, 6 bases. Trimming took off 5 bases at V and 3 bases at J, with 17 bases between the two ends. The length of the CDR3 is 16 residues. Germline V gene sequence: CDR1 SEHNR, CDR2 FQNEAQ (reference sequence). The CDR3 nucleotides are TGTGCCAGCAGCCGAAGACAGGAGTTGAATGGAAACACCATATATTTT. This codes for CASSRRQELNGNTIYF.

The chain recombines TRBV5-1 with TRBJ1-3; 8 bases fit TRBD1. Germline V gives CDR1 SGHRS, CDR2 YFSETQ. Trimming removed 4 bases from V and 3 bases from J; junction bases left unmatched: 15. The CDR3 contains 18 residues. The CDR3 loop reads CASSPTGVGDLDGNTIYF. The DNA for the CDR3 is TGCGCCAGCAGCCCGACAGGGGTAGGGGATCTCGATGGAAACACCATATATTTT.

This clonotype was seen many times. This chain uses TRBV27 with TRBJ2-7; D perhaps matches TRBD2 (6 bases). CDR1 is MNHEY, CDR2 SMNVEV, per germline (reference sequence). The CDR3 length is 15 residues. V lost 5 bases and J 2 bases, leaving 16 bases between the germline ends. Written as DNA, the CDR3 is TGTGCCAGCAGTCCTCGCGGGGCCCCACCCTACGAGCAGTACTTC. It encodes CASSPRGAPPYEQYF.

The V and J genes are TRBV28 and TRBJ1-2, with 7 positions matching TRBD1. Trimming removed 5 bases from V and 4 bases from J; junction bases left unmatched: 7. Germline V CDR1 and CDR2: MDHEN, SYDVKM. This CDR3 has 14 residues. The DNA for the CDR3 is TGTGCCAGCAGTGTGGGACAGTTAGTCTATGGCTACACCTTC. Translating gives CASSVGQLVYGYTF.

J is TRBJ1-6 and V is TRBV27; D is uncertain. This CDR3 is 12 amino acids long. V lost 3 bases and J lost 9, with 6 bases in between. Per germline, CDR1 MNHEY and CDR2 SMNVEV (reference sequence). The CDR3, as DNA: TGTGCCAGCAGTTTCGGGTCTTCACCCCTCCACTTT. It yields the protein CASSFGSSPLHF.

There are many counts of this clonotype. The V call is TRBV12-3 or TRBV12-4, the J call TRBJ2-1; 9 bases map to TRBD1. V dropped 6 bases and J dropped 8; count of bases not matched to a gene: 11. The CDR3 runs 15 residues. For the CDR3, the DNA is TGTGCCAGCAGGTCGACCGGGACAGGGAGTGATGAGCAGTTCTTC. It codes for CASRSTGTGSDEQFF.

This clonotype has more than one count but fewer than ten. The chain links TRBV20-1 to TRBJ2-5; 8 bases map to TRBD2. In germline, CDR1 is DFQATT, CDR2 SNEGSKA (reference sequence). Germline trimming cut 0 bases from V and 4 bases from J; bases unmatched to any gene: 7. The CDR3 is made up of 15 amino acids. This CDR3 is CSARDGGTRRETQYF. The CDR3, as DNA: TGCAGTGCTAGAGATGGAGGGACTAGAAGAGAGACCCAGTACTTC.

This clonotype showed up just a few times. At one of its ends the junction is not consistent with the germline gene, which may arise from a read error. The CDR3 nucleotides are TGTGCCAGCACCTTACGAAGGGACACCGGGGAGCTGTTTTTT. This codes for CASTLRRDTGELFF. V and J are TRBV7-2 and TRBJ2-2; unclear D gene. The CDR3 covers 14 residues. CDR1 and CDR2 (germline): SGHTA, FQGNSA.

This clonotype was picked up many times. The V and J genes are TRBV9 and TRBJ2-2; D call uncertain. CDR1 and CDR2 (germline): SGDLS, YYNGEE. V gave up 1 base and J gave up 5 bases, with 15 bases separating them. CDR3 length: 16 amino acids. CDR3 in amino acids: CASSVSRTSRTGELFF. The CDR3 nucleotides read TGTGCCAGCAGCGTATCCCGTACTTCCCGGACCGGGGAGCTGTTTTTT.

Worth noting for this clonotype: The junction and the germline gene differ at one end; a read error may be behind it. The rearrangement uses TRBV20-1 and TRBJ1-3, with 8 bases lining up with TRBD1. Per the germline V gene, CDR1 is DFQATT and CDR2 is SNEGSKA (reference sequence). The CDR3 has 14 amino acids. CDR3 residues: CSAMTGVSENTIYF. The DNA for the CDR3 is TGCAGTGCTATGACAGGGGTTTCTGAAAACACCATATATTTT.